This TCR beta chain was identified during a study of T cells in Graves' hyperthyroidism and ophthalmopathy. RNA transcripts yielded amplified TCR beta CDR3 regions. The HTBI primer set served for first-round RT-PCR of the TCR CDR3. TCRdb passed the multiplex PCR reads through MiXCR, listing each CDR3 protein once. The sample lists about 350,000 distinct CDR3 sequences; 19% were seen once. This CDR3 is built from 15 residues. Germline values: CDR1 WSHSY, CDR2 SAAADI. The V gene end was trimmed by 7 bases and the J gene end by 5 bases; junction bases not matched to a gene: 11. This clonotype was counted many times. The target antigen is unknown. An absence of ophthalmopathy progression within 18 months meant stable Graves' hyperthyroidism. Hyperthyroidism in the patients, aged 18 to 65, was newly diagnosed and under 2 months in duration. The authors obtained PBMCs from about 9.5 ml of fresh peripheral blood.

Broader study findings: Most thyroid clonotypes expanded above 0.001 were also detected in blood.

The clonotype comes from a woman under 30 with Graves' hyperthyroidism. This chain uses TRBV10-2 with TRBJ1-1, with 9 bases aligning to TRBD1. The source material was blood. CDR3 in DNA: TGCGCCAGCACCAAGGACAGGGGTCTGAGAACTGAAGCTTTCTTT. Its protein is CASTKDRGLRTEAFF.